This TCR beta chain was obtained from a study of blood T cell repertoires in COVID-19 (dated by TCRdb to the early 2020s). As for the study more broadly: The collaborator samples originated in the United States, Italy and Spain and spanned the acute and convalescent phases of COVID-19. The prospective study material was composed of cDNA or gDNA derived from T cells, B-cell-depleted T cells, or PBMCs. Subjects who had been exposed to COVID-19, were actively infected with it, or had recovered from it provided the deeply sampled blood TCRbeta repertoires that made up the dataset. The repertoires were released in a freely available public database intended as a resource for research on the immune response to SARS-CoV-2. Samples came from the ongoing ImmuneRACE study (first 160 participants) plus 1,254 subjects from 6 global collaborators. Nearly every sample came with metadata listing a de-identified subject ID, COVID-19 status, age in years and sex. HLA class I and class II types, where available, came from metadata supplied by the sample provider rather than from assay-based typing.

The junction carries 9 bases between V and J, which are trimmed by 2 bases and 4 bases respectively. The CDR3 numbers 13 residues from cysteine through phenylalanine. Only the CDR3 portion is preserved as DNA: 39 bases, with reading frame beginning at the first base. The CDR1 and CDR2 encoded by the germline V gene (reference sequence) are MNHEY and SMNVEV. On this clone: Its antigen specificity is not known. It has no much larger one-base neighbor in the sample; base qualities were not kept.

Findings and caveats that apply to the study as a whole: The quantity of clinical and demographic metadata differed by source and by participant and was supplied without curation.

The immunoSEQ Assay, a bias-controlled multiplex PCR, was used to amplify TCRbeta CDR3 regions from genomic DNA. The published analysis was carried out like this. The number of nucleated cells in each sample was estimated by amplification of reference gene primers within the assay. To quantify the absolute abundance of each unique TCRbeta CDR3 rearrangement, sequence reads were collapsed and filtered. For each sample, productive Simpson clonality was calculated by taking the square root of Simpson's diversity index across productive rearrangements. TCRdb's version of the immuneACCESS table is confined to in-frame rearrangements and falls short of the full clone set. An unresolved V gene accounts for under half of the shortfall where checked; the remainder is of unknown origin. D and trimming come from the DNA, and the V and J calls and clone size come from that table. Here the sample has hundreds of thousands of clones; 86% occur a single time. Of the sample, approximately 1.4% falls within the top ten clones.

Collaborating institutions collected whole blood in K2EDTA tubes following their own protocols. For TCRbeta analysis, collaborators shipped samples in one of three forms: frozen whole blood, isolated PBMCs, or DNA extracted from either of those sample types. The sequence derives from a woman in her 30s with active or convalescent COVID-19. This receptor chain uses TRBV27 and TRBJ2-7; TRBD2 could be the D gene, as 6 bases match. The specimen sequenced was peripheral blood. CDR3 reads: CASSLTGEYEQYF. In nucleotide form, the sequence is TGTGCCAGCAGTTTAACGGGAGAATACGAGCAGTACTTC.